The 23 T cell receptor beta chains in this list originate from one sample, sequenced in a study of prognosis after radiotherapy for stage I lung cancer. Starting from genomic DNA, TCR beta CDR3 was amplified through two-round multiplex PCR. Gene-specific TRBV and TRBJ primers were used in PCR round one. TCRdb reprocessed the multiplex PCR reads with MiXCR, giving one entry per CDR3 protein. The sample carries roughly 11,000 distinct CDR3 sequences, 45% to 65% recorded once. This specimen consisted of PBMCs, obtained before or after stereotactic body radiation therapy (not recorded which). The receptors were sampled from a donor older than 45 with non-small cell lung cancer.

The V and J genes are TRBV7-2 and TRBJ1-1; D possibly corresponds to TRBD1 (6 bases). The CDR3 loop spans 15 amino acids. CDR1 is SGHTA, CDR2 FQGNSA, per germline. V gave up 5 bases and J gave up 1 base, with 14 bases separating them. CDR3 protein: CASSPRGHPNTEAFF. The CDR3 DNA reads as TGTGCCAGCAGCCCGAGGGGACATCCGAACACTGAAGCTTTCTTT.

By share, this clonotype ranks as medium-sized. The chain couples TRBV6-4 to TRBJ1-3; TRBD1 might be the D (6 bases). CDR1 is MRHNA, CDR2 SNTAGT, per germline. The CDR3 runs 14 residues. V was pared by 7 bases and J by 0 bases, with 10 bases between. CDR3 sequence: CASTTGSSGNTIYF. The CDR3 DNA is TGTGCCAGCACTACAGGGAGCTCTGGAAACACCATATATTTT.

The rearrangement uses TRBV5-6 and TRBJ2-1, with 7 bases that match TRBD2. This CDR3 spans 15 amino acids. After removal of 0 bases from V and 5 bases from J, the junction contained 5 bases not matched to a gene. CDR1 is SGHDT and CDR2 is YYEEEE in the germline V gene. The CDR3 coding sequence is TGTGCCAGCAGCTTGGGACCGGGACTAAACAATGAGCAGTTCTTC. It yields the protein CASSLGPGLNNEQFF.

This clonotype is categorized as medium-sized. The chain links TRBV6-1 to TRBJ1-3; the D gene is possibly TRBD1 (6 bases). The CDR3 extends over 14 amino acids. V was cut by 9 bases and J by 0 bases, with 12 bases left in between. In germline, CDR1 is MNHNS, CDR2 SASEGT. CDR3 in DNA: TGTGCCAGTTCCAGGGGCCCCTCTGGAAACACCATATATTTT. Its protein product is CASSRGPSGNTIYF.

This clonotype was picked up many times. The chain couples TRBV20-1 to TRBJ2-5; D ambiguous. CDR1 is DFQATT, CDR2 SNEGSKA, per germline (reference sequence). Trimming took 3 bases from V and 9 from J, leaving 14 bases between them. The CDR3 runs 12 residues. The CDR3: CSASYTKTAQYF. The CDR3 DNA sequence: TGCAGTGCTAGTTATACCAAGACGGCCCAGTACTTC.

A remark on this clonotype: A far bigger clonotype differs at one base, so this is likely a read error. V usage is TRBV6-2 or TRBV6-3 and J usage is TRBJ2-7; 9 nucleotides match TRBD2. CDR1 is MNHEY, CDR2 SVGEGT, per germline. The CDR3 is 14 residues long. For the CDR3, the DNA is TGTGCCAGCAGTATGCTAGCGGGGTCCTGCGAGCAGTACTTC. Translating gives CASSMLAGSCEQYF.

The CDR3 here is CASTPTEGHSNQPQHF. CDR3 in DNA: TGTGCCAGCACCCCAACAGAGGGCCATAGCAATCAGCCCCAGCATTTT. The chain uses TRBV19 and TRBJ1-5, with D unresolved. Looked up from germline, CDR1 is LNHDA and CDR2 is SQIVND (reference sequence). Trimming shortened V by 9 bases and J by 0 bases, and 18 bases separated the two germline ends. This CDR3 is built from 16 residues.

This clonotype was picked up many times. The rearrangement links TRBV11-2 to TRBJ2-7, with D unclear. Trimming pared 3 bases from V and 2 bases from J, leaving 11 bases between. Germline assignment: CDR1 SGHAT and CDR2 FQNNGV. The CDR3 sequence is 14 residues long. The CDR3 region is CASSLTDATYEQYF. In DNA form, the CDR3 reads TGTGCCAGCAGCTTGACCGACGCCACCTACGAGCAGTACTTC.

The J gene is TRBJ2-3, the V gene TRBV9; TRBD2 matches at 9 bases. The CDR3 runs 15 residues. J lost 4 bases, V lost 8 bases, and 11 bases had no gene match. Germline-derived CDR1 and CDR2 are SGDLS and YYNGEE. CDR3 nucleotide sequence: TGTGCCAGGTTGGGGGGCGGGAGGGTCCCAGATACGCAGTATTTT. Its translation is CARLGGGRVPDTQYF.

This clonotype was counted many times. V usage is TRBV10-3 and J usage is TRBJ2-3; 7 positions agree with TRBD2. Unmatched junction bases numbered 16, after V lost 4 bases and J lost 6 bases. Germline values: CDR1 ENHRY, CDR2 SYGVKD. The CDR3 runs 17 residues. CDR3: CAISGSGPGGTTDTQYF. CDR3 in DNA: TGTGCCATCAGTGGGAGTGGCCCTGGGGGGACTACGGATACGCAGTATTTT.

The J gene is TRBJ2-3, the V gene TRBV6-2 or TRBV6-3; the match to TRBD1 covers 9 bases. After removal of 5 bases from V and 5 bases from J, the junction contained 2 bases not matched to a gene. This CDR3 spans 13 amino acids. The germline gives CDR1 MNHEY, CDR2 SVGEGT. The CDR3 sequence: CASSGQGRDTQYF. Here the CDR3 DNA reads TGTGCCAGCAGTGGACAGGGGAGAGATACGCAGTATTTT.

This clonotype was counted only a few times. This may be a read error: a much more frequent sequence differs by one nucleotide. This chain uses TRBV5-6 with TRBJ1-1, with D possibly being TRBD1 (6 bases). V was trimmed by 5 bases and J by 4 bases, leaving 15 bases between them. The CDR3 is 14 residues long. Looked up from germline, CDR1 is SGHDT and CDR2 is YYEEEE. CDR3: CASRGGRLSTEAFF. CDR3 nucleotide sequence: TGTGCCAGCAGGGGGGGGCGGCTGAGCACTGAAGCTTTCTTT. Using reference TRBV5-6 and TRBJ1-1 for the parts outside the CDR3, the full variable domain is DAGVTQSPTHLIKTRGQQVTLRCSPKSGHDTVSWYQQALGQGPQFIFQYYEEEERQRGNFPDRFSGHQFPNYSSELNVNALLLGDSALYLCASRGGRLSTEAFFGQGTRLTVV.

The rearrangement links TRBV6-1 to TRBJ2-7; D may be TRBD2 (6 bases). Trimming shortened V by 10 bases and J by 0 bases, and 13 bases separated the two germline ends. Per the germline V gene, CDR1 is MNHNS and CDR2 is SASEGT. This CDR3 spans 13 amino acids. CDR3 in DNA: TGTGCCATCTCCGGGACTCACTCCTACGAGCAGTACTTC. This codes for CAISGTHSYEQYF.

This clonotype is medium-sized within its sample. The chain recombines TRBV7-9 with TRBJ2-3; 7 nucleotides agree with TRBD1. This CDR3 comprises 17 residues. Germline V lookup: CDR1 SEHNR, CDR2 FQNEAQ (reference sequence). V shed 1 base and J 4 bases; nucleotides not matched to a gene: 11. The CDR3 coding sequence is TGTGCCAGCAGCTTAGGGCTGGTGGGACAGACATCAGATACGCAGTATTTT. Amino acid sequence: CASSLGLVGQTSDTQYF.

This clonotype appeared a few times. The chain carries TRBV7-9 and TRBJ1-1; D call uncertain. Germline CDR1 and CDR2: SEHNR and FQNEAQ (reference sequence). This CDR3 comprises 14 residues. Trimming shortened V by 8 bases and J by 1 base, and 14 bases separated the two germline ends. CDR3 DNA: TGTGCCAGCGATTACGGCGCGGGGAACACTGAAGCTTTCTTT. This codes for CASDYGAGNTEAFF.

By share of the sample, this clonotype is medium-sized. V gene TRBV4-1 combines with J gene TRBJ1-1, with TRBD1 identical over 8 bases. The germline gives CDR1 MGHRA, CDR2 YSYEKL. Trimming took 2 bases from V and 4 from J; bases not matched to a gene: 6. The CDR3 loop spans 15 amino acids. This chain's CDR3 is CASSQILRGLTEAFF. The DNA of the CDR3 is TGCGCCAGCAGCCAAATCCTCAGGGGGCTCACTGAAGCTTTCTTT.

This clonotype was recorded many times. The chain links TRBV15 to TRBJ1-1; possible D gene TRBD1, 5 bases. This CDR3 is built from 18 residues. Trimming removed 0 bases from V and 0 bases from J, with 17 bases in between. Germline V gene sequence: CDR1 LNHNV, CDR2 YYDKDF (reference sequence). The CDR3 DNA follows: TGTGCCACCAGCAGAGATGGGGTGACAGTGAAAATGAACACTGAAGCTTTCTTT. Translating gives CATSRDGVTVKMNTEAFF.

For this clonotype: A read error may account for a junction end that differs from germline. The chain joins TRBV6-2 or TRBV6-3 to TRBJ1-2; D gene ambiguous. The CDR3 extends over 12 amino acids. The germline gives CDR1 MNHEY, CDR2 SVGEGT. CDR3 loop: CASSYSSVQSLF. CDR3 coding DNA: TGTGCCAGCAGTTACTCCTCGGTGCAATCACTCTTT.

The V call is TRBV2, the J call TRBJ1-3; D is undetermined. CDR1 and CDR2 (germline): SNHLY, FYNNEI. This CDR3 is built from 14 residues. Trimming pared 2 bases from V and 6 bases from J, leaving 11 bases between. CDR3 protein: CASSESGVLNTIYF. The CDR3 DNA follows: TGTGCCAGCAGTGAATCTGGGGTCCTAAACACCATATATTTT.

This rearrangement joins TRBV20-1 to TRBJ2-3; possible D gene TRBD2, 6 bases. V was shortened by 6 bases and J by 2 bases, with 18 bases between the two germline ends. CDR1 is DFQATT, CDR2 SNEGSKA, per germline (reference sequence). This CDR3 has 15 residues. CDR3 loop: CSAGPVGGDTDTQYF. CDR3 DNA: TGCAGTGCAGGTCCGGTTGGCGGGGACACAGATACGCAGTATTTT.

By sample share, this clonotype is medium-sized. The J gene is TRBJ1-1, the V gene TRBV7-8; a possible D gene is TRBD1 (5 bases). This CDR3 is 14 amino acids long. Germline V gives CDR1 SGHVS, CDR2 FQNEAQ. V was clipped by 2 bases and J by 5 bases, with 12 bases between them. CDR3 protein: CASSLLSGTTEAFF. CDR3 sequence (DNA): TGTGCCAGCAGCTTATTGTCTGGGACGACTGAAGCTTTCTTT.

Concerning this clonotype: A far larger clone is one nucleotide away, so this likely arose from a read error. The rearrangement joins TRBV6-5 to TRBJ1-5; 7 positions agree with TRBD1. Germline V lookup: CDR1 MNHEY, CDR2 SVGAGI. This CDR3 spans 13 amino acids. J gave up 0 bases and V 10 bases, and 3 bases lay outside the gene matches. Here the CDR3 reads CANRGDSNQPQHF. The DNA for the CDR3 is TGTGCCAACAGGGGTGATAGCAATCAGCCCCAGCATTTT.

This clonotype was recorded at least ten times. V gene TRBV2 combines with J gene TRBJ1-1, with a tentative D call TRBD1 (6 bases). Germline V lookup: CDR1 SNHLY, CDR2 FYNNEI. This CDR3 is 14 amino acids long. V was clipped by 6 bases and J by 5 bases, with 16 bases between them. CDR3 region: CASRRTLGGTEAFF. For the CDR3, the DNA is TGTGCCAGCAGAAGGACCTTAGGGGGTACTGAAGCTTTCTTT.